This T cell receptor (beta chain) stems from a study of T cell changes during pregnancy in multiple sclerosis. CDR1 is SGHTS, CDR2 YDEGEE, per germline. The CDR3 has 13 amino acids. The J segment lost 5 bases and the V segment lost 6 bases, leaving 7 bases of the junction unmatched. Sequencing used immunoSEQ multiplex PCR; TCRdb keeps in-frame clones, though not all of them. This sample carries approximately 97,000 clones, 91% of them seen once, and the ten largest clones take around 1.7%. J is TRBJ2-7 and V is TRBV5-8; TRBD2 agrees at 8 bases. This TCR came from a female donor in good health, enrolled as a control in a pregnancy study. The sequences come from peripheral blood, collected after pregnancy. The CDR3, as DNA: TGTGCCAGCAACCGGGGGGGCCCCAACGAGCAGTACTTC. Its translation: CASNRGGPNEQYF.